The 21 T cell receptor beta chains reported below all come from one sample, sequenced in a study of T-cell reconstitution after alpha-beta-depleted transplantation in children. Unique molecular identifiers featured in how the TCRbeta library was prepared. TCRdb reprocessed the PCR reads with MiXCR, giving one entry per CDR3 protein. The table includes 200,000 to 300,000 distinct CDR3 sequences, more than 10% detected once. Sequencing used PBMCs from the stem cell graft donor, obtained from the stem cell graft. These receptors all come from a human donor who donated a stem cell graft to a child with acute lymphoblastic leukemia.

This clonotype came up many times. The J gene is TRBJ2-1, the V gene TRBV6-2 or TRBV6-3; D is possibly TRBD1 (7 bases). Looked up from germline, CDR1 is MNHEY and CDR2 is SVGEGT. With 4 bases removed from V and 9 bases from J, the gap between germline ends came to 16 bases. This CDR3 has 14 residues. CDR3 sequence reads: CASSSRRGPVEQFF. CDR3 DNA: TGTGCCAGCAGTTCCCGGAGGGGGCCCGTTGAGCAGTTCTTC.

This clonotype was seen ten or more times. The rearrangement joins TRBV28 to TRBJ2-4, with no clear D. V lost 2 bases, J lost 10 bases, and 12 bases lay in between. CDR1 is MDHEN, CDR2 SYDVKM, per germline. This CDR3 has 13 amino acids. The CDR3 DNA reads TGTGCCAGCAGTTTACACAACCCCCCAATTCAGTACTTC. Protein: CASSLHNPPIQYF.

This clonotype was seen many times. The V gene is TRBV10-1, the J gene TRBJ2-3, with D possibly being TRBD1 (5 bases). CDR1 and CDR2 from the germline V gene are WNHNN and SYGVQD (reference sequence). CDR3 length equals 15 residues. V was trimmed by 5 bases and J by 1 base, leaving 13 bases between them. CDR3 in amino acids: CASSSQGAGTDTQYF. The CDR3 region has the DNA TGCGCCAGCAGTTCCCAGGGTGCGGGCACAGATACGCAGTATTTT.

The sample holds many counts of this clonotype. V gene TRBV11-2 combines with J gene TRBJ1-5; D is perhaps TRBD1 (6 bases). Trimming shortened V by 5 bases and J by 6 bases, and 11 bases separated the two germline ends. The CDR3 runs to 13 residues. Germline assignment: CDR1 SGHAT and CDR2 FQNNGV. The CDR3 DNA sequence: TGTGCCAGCAGCGCAGGAGGGGGTCAGCCCCAGCATTTT. This codes for CASSAGGGQPQHF.

This clonotype has at least ten counts. The chain has TRBV4-3 and TRBJ2-3; D is possibly TRBD2 (5 bases). Trimming removed 8 bases at V and 5 bases at J, with 20 bases between. CDR1 is LGHNA, CDR2 YSLEER, per germline. This CDR3 has 15 residues. The CDR3 DNA reads TGCGCCAGCTCTTCCGTGGGAGTAAGTCAAGATACGCAGTATTTT. It encodes CASSSVGVSQDTQYF.

This clonotype was recorded at least ten times. The chain carries TRBV18 and TRBJ1-1, with D uncertain. V was trimmed by 2 bases and J by 3 bases, leaving 7 bases between them. The length of the CDR3 is 13 residues. Germline V gene lookup returns CDR1 KGHSH and CDR2 LQKENI. In DNA, the CDR3 is TGTGCCAGCTCACCAATCCTCTACACTGAAGCTTTCTTT. Translated: CASSPILYTEAFF.

In this sample, this clonotype turned up once. Just one base apart from a much larger clone, this may be a read error. The chain links TRBV23-1 to TRBJ1-5, with a possible D match to TRBD1 (5 bases). TRBV23-1 is given ORF status, its function remaining uncertain. The CDR3 extends over 14 amino acids. The CDR3 spells CASSPTAKNQPQNF. The CDR3 coding sequence is TGCGCCAGCAGTCCGACAGCAAAAAATCAGCCCCAGAATTTT.

This clonotype was seen many times. V usage is TRBV15 and J usage is TRBJ2-7; no clear D gene. V was clipped by 5 bases and J by 3 bases, with 14 bases between them. Germline CDR1 LNHNV, CDR2 YYDKDF (reference sequence). CDR3 size: 14 residues. Here the CDR3 reads CATSVRPGDYEQYF. DNA for the CDR3: TGTGCCACCAGCGTCCGTCCAGGCGACTACGAGCAGTACTTC.

This clonotype has a count of ten or more. CDR3 sequence: CASSQTWDADNQPQHF. CDR3 DNA: TGTGCCAGCAGCCAAACTTGGGACGCAGACAATCAGCCCCAGCATTTT. This chain joins TRBV3-1 and TRBJ1-5, with a tentative D call TRBD1 (5 bases). The V gene's germline CDR1 is LGHDT and CDR2 YNNKEL (reference sequence). V was cut by 2 bases and J by 3 bases, with 14 bases left in between. The CDR3 length is 16 residues.

At least ten counts were recorded for this clonotype. This chain joins TRBV29-1 and TRBJ1-1; maybe TRBD1 (6 bases). CDR1 SQVTM and CDR2 ANQGSEA come from the germline V gene. The CDR3 contains 13 residues. V was shortened by 7 bases and J by 0 bases, with 12 bases between the two germline ends. This CDR3 reads CSGGQRLNTEAFF. As DNA, the CDR3 is TGCAGCGGCGGACAGAGATTGAACACTGAAGCTTTCTTT.

This clonotype was detected only a few times. This rearrangement joins TRBV20-1 to TRBJ2-5; no clear D gene. The CDR3 loop spans 13 amino acids. CDR1 and CDR2 (germline): DFQATT, SNEGSKA (reference sequence). V gave up 3 bases and J gave up 4 bases, with 12 bases separating them. Here the CDR3 DNA reads TGCAGTGCTAGGGAAGTTCGCCGAGAGACCCAGTACTTC. This sequence encodes CSAREVRRETQYF.

There are many counts of this clonotype. The genes are TRBV20-1 and TRBJ2-7; 9 bases match TRBD2. The CDR3 runs 16 residues. The germline gives CDR1 DFQATT, CDR2 SNEGSKA (reference sequence). Losses at the gene ends were 3 bases for V and 3 bases for J; bases not matched to a gene: 12. Here the CDR3 DNA reads TGCAGTGCTAGCGACGTAGGGCGGGGGGGTCACTACGAGCAGTACTTC. Residues: CSASDVGRGGHYEQYF.

At least ten counts were recorded for this clonotype. The rearrangement uses TRBV25-1 and TRBJ2-7, with a tentative D call TRBD1 (6 bases). Germline CDR1 and CDR2: MGHDK and SYGVNS. The CDR3 is 14 residues long. The V and J ends lost 4 bases and 4 bases respectively, with 14 bases between them. The DNA for the CDR3 is TGTGCCAGCAGTGTTCAGGGGCCCTCTTACGAGCAGTACTTC. This encodes CASSVQGPSYEQYF.

This clonotype was recorded at least ten times. The rearrangement joins TRBV20-1 to TRBJ2-5; no clear D gene. V was cut by 1 base and J by 1 base, with 7 bases left in between. The CDR3 extends over 13 amino acids. Looked up from germline, CDR1 is DFQATT and CDR2 is SNEGSKA (reference sequence). The chain's CDR3 is CSARGGPQETQYF. CDR3 coding DNA: TGCAGTGCTAGAGGGGGTCCCCAAGAGACCCAGTACTTC.

This clonotype occurred many times. The CDR3 region is CASSLEAGVYNEQFF. In DNA form, the CDR3 reads TGCGCCAGCAGCCTGGAAGCGGGGGTTTACAATGAGCAGTTCTTC. V and J are TRBV5-1 and TRBJ2-1; 8 bases fit TRBD2. The V and J ends lost 4 bases and 4 bases, in that order; junction bases with no gene match: 7. The CDR3 has 15 residues. The germline gives CDR1 SGHRS, CDR2 YFSETQ.

This clonotype came up many times. The chain carries TRBV29-1 and TRBJ1-2; 9 nucleotides match TRBD1. The germline V gene has CDR1 SQVTM and CDR2 ANQGSEA. CDR3 length equals 11 residues. V lost 6 bases and J lost 7; bases outside the gene matches: 3. The CDR3 loop reads CSVGQGSGYTF. The CDR3 region has the DNA TGCAGCGTGGGACAGGGTTCTGGCTACACCTTC.

This clonotype was seen many times. This chain joins TRBV20-1 and TRBJ2-1; D is unclear. This CDR3 has 14 residues. Germline V CDR1 and CDR2: DFQATT, SNEGSKA (reference sequence). Trimming pared 4 bases from V and 0 bases from J, leaving 10 bases between. The CDR3 is CSAIPVSSYNEQFF. CDR3 bases: TGCAGTGCTATCCCGGTGAGCTCCTACAATGAGCAGTTCTTC.

This clonotype was observed at least ten times. The chain employs TRBV30 and TRBJ2-3, with 10 bases lining up with TRBD2. The CDR3 has 15 amino acids. Trimming took 4 bases from V and 6 from J; bases not matched to a gene: 10. Germline CDR1 and CDR2: GTSNPN and SVGIG (reference sequence). The CDR3 here is CAWKGAGGLGDTQYF. CDR3 in DNA: TGTGCCTGGAAAGGAGCGGGGGGGCTCGGGGATACGCAGTATTTT.

In its sample, this clonotype was seen many times. J is TRBJ2-1 and V is TRBV20-1; 10 bases match TRBD2. Looked up from germline, CDR1 is DFQATT and CDR2 is SNEGSKA (reference sequence). The CDR3 is made up of 15 amino acids. V gave up 6 bases and J gave up 7 bases; unmatched junction bases: 12. The DNA of the CDR3 is TGCAGTGCCACCTTACTAGCGGGACGATCGAATGAGCAGTTCTTC. Protein product: CSATLLAGRSNEQFF.

This clonotype occurred many times. The chain has TRBV4-2 and TRBJ2-3; D is ambiguous. In germline, CDR1 is LGHNA, CDR2 YNFKEQ. Trimming took off 0 bases at V and 2 bases at J, with 9 bases between the two ends. This CDR3 has 15 amino acids. The CDR3 nucleotides read TGTGCCAGCAGCCAAGAGAACAGCGACACAGATACGCAGTATTTT. Protein: CASSQENSDTDTQYF.

This clonotype was recorded at least ten times. The rearrangement links TRBV12-3 or TRBV12-4 to TRBJ2-1, with TRBD1 identical over 9 bases. V gave up 4 bases and J gave up 15 bases; unmatched junction bases: 7. The CDR3 has 12 residues. The CDR3: CASSYRGLVRFF. Written as DNA, the CDR3 is TGTGCCAGCAGTTACAGGGGGCTGGTGCGGTTCTTC.